This T cell receptor beta chain was obtained from a study of CD4+ T cells in melanoma. General observations from the study: Neoantigen-specific CD4+ T cells in melanoma reportedly had diverse differentiation states.

The data were produced by immunoSEQ multiplex PCR, yet TCRdb's version contains in-frame clones alone and is incomplete. The table lists fewer than 150,000 clones, 80% to 95% of them singletons. Concerning this clone: The target antigen is unknown.

The origin of this receptor is a human donor with melanoma.

CDR3 in amino acids: CASSLEGLWGSGNTIYF. The CDR3 DNA is TGTGCCAGCAGCTTAGAGGGTTTGTGGGGTTCTGGAAACACCATATATTTT. The rearrangement links TRBV7-2 to TRBJ1-3; D gene uncertain. Deletions cut 1 base from V and 1 base from J, with 14 bases between. The germline V gene has CDR1 SGHTA and CDR2 FQGNSA. The CDR3 is 17 residues long.